This T cell receptor beta chain is from a study of T cells expressing NK-cell markers. Study details: Eight donors were sequenced, of whom seven were HCMV-seropositive, while the remaining one was HCMV-seronegative.

Whole-study findings and limits: Whether expanded NKG2C-expressing T cell clones recognize HCMV is unknown.

TCRdb reanalyzed the 5' RACE reads, giving one entry per CDR3 protein sequence and no DNA. This sample's table reports hundreds of thousands of distinct CDR3 sequences. With respect to this clonotype: Its target is unknown.

This receptor was obtained from a man between 18 and 69 years old in good health. Sequenced sample: blood T cells: a sorted CD56 or NKG2C T cell subset, CD4+ or CD8+ T cells, or bulk PBMC T cells (not recorded which).

The CDR3 here is CASSLPGQQRGYTF. The chain couples TRBV28 to TRBJ1-2; TCRdb outputs TRBD1, but without DNA this stays unchecked. CDR3 length: 14 residues. CDR1 is MDHEN, CDR2 SYDVKM, per germline.